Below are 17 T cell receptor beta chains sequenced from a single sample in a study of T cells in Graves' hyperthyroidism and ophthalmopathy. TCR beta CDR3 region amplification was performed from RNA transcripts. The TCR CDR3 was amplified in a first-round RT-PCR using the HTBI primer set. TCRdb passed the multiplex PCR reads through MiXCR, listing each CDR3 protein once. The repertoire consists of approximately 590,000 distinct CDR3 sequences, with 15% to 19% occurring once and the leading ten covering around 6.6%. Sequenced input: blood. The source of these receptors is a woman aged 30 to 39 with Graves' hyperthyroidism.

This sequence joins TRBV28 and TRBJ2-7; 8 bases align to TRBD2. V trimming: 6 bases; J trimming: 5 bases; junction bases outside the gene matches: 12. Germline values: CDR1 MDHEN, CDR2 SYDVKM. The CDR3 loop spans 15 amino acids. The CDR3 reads CASREQGLADHEQYF. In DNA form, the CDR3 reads TGTGCCAGCAGGGAACAAGGACTAGCCGATCACGAGCAGTACTTC.

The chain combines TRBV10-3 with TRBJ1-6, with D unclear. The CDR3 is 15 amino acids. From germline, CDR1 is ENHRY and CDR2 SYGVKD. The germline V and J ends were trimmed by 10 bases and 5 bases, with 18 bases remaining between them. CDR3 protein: CATQRGYTDNSPLHF. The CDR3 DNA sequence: TGTGCCACCCAAAGAGGATATACGGATAATTCACCCCTCCACTTT.

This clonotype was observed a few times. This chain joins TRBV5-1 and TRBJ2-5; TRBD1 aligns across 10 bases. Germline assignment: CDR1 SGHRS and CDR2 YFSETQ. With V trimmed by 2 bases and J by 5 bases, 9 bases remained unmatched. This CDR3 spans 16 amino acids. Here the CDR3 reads CASSFRPGQGTETQYF. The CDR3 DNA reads TGCGCCAGCAGCTTTCGACCGGGACAGGGGACCGAGACCCAGTACTTC.

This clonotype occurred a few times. CDR3 region: CASRTLYLAGAGELFF. CDR3 DNA: TGTGCCAGCCGCACTTTATACCTAGCGGGAGCCGGGGAGCTGTTTTTT. The chain uses TRBV27 and TRBJ2-2; 10 nucleotides align to TRBD2. There are 16 residues in the CDR3. V shed 8 bases, J shed 6 bases, and the junction held 12 bases outside the gene matches. CDR1 is MNHEY and CDR2 is SMNVEV in the germline V gene (reference sequence).

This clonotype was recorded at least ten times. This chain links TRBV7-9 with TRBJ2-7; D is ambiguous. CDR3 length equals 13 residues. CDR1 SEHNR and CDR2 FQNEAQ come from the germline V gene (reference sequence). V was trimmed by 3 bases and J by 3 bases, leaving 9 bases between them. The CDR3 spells CASSFDLGYEQYF. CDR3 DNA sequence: TGTGCCAGCAGCTTCGATCTCGGCTACGAGCAGTACTTC.

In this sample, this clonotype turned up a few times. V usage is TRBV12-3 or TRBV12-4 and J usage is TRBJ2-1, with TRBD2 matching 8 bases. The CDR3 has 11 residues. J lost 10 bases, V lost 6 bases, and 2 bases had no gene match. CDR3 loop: CASRRTSEQFF. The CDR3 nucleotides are TGTGCCAGCAGGAGGACTAGCGAGCAGTTCTTC.

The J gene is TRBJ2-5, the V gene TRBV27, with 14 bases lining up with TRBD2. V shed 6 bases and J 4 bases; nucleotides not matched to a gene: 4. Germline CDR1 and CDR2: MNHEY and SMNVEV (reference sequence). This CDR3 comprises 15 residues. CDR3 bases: TGTGCCAGCAGGGGAGGACTAGCGGGAGGAGAGACCCAGTACTTC. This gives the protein CASRGGLAGGETQYF.

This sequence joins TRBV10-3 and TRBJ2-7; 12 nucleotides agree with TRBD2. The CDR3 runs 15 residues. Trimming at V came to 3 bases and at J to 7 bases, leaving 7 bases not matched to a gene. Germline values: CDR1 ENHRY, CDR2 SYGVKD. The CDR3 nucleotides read TGTGCCATCAGTGATCTACTAGCGGGGGGCGGGGAGCAGTACTTC. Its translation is CAISDLLAGGGEQYF.

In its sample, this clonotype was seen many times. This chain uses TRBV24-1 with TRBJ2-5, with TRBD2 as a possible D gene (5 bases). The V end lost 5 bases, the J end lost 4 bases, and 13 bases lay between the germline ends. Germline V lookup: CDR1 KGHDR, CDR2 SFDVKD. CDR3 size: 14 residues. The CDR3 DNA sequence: TGTGCCACCAGTGCCCCGGGGAAGGCAGAGACCCAGTACTTC. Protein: CATSAPGKAETQYF.

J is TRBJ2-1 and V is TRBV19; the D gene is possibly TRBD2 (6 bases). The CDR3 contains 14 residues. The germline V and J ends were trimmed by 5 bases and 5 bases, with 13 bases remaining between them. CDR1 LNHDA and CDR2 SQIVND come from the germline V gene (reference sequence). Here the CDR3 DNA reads TGTGCCAGTAGTGTCAAGCGGGTGAACAATGAGCAGTTCTTC. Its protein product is CASSVKRVNNEQFF.

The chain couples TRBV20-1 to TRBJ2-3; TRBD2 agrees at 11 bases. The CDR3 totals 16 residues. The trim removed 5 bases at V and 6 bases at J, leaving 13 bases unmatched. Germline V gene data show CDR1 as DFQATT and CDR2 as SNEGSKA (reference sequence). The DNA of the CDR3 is TGCAGTGCTGACGGCTGGCTAGCGGGAGGCATGGATACGCAGTATTTT. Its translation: CSADGWLAGGMDTQYF.

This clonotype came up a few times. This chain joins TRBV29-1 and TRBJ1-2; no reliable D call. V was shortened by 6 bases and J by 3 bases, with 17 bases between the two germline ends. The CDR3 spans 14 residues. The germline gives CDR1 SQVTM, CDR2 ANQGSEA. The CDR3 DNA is TGCAGCGTCTCTTACAGTTGGGGTGACTATGGCTACACCTTC. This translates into CSVSYSWGDYGYTF.

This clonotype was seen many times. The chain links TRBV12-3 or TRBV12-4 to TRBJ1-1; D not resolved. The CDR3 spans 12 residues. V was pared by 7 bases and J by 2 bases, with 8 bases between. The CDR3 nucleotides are TGTGCCAGCAAGATATTCAACACTGAAGCTTTCTTT. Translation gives CASKIFNTEAFF.

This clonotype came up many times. The CDR3 bases are TGCAGTGCTAGAGGGGCGGCTAGCGGGAGGTATAGCACAGATACGCAGTATTTT. It specifies CSARGAASGRYSTDTQYF. V is TRBV20-1 and J is TRBJ2-3; 11 bases match TRBD2. The CDR3 spans 18 residues. Germline V gene lookup returns CDR1 DFQATT and CDR2 SNEGSKA (reference sequence). V was pared by 1 base and J by 0 bases, with 9 bases of the junction left unmatched.

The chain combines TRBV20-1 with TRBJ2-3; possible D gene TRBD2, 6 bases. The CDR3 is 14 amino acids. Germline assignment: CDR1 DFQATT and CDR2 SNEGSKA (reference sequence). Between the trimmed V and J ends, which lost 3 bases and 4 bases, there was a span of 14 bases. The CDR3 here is CSASSRRGSDTQYF. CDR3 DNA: TGCAGTGCTAGTAGCCGGAGGGGCTCAGATACGCAGTATTTT.

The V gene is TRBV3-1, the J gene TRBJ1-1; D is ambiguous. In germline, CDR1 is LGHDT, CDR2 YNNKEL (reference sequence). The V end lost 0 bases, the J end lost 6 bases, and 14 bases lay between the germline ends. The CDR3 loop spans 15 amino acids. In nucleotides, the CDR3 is TGTGCCAGCAGCCAAGAAGGAGTGGTTCGGTCTGAAGCTTTCTTT. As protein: CASSQEGVVRSEAFF.

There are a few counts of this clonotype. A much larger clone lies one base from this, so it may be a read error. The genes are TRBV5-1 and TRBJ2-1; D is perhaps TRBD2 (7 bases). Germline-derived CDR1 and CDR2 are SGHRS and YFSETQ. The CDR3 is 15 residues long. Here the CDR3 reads CASRGGSGNYNEQLF. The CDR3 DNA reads TGCGCCAGCAGAGGGGGGAGCGGGAACTACAATGAGCAGCTCTTC.